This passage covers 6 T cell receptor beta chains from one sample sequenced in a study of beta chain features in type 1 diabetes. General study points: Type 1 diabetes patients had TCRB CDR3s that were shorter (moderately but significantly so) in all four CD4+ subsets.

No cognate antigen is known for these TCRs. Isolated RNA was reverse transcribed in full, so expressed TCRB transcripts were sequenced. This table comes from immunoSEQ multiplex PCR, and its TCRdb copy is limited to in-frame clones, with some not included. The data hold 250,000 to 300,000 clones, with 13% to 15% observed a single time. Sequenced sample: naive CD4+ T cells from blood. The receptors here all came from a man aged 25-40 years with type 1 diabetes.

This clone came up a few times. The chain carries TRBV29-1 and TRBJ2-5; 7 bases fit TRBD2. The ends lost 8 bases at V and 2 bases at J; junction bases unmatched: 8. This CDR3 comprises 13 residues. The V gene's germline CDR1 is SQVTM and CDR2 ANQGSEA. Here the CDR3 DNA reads TGCAGCCACAGACTGGGACTACAAGAGACCCAGTACTTC. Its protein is CSHRLGLQETQYF.

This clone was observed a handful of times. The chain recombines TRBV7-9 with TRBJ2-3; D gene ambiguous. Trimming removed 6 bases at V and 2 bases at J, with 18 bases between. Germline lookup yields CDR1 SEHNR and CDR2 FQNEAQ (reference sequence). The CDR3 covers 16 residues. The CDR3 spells CASSSPGLVNTDTQYF. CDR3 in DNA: TGTGCCAGCAGTTCACCGGGTTTGGTTAACACAGATACGCAGTATTTT.

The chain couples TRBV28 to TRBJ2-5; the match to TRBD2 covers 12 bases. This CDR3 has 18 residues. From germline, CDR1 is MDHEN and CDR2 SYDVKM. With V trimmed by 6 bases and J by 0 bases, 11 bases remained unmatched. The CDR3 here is CASSFRLAGASDQETQYF. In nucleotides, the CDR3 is TGTGCCAGCAGCTTTAGACTAGCGGGAGCTTCCGACCAAGAGACCCAGTACTTC. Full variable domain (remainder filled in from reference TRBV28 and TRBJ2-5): DVKVTQSSRYLVKRTGEKVFLECVQDMDHENMFWYRQDPGLGLRLIYFSYDVKMKEKGDIPEGYSVSREKKERFSLILESASTNQTSMYLCASSFRLAGASDQETQYFGPGTRLLVL.

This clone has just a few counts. CDR3 sequence (DNA): TGTGCCTGGAGTTGGCTCACAGATACGCAGTATTTT. Translating gives CAWSWLTDTQYF. V usage is TRBV30 and J usage is TRBJ2-3; D is uncertain. CDR1 is GTSNPN and CDR2 is SVGIG in the germline V gene (reference sequence). V lost 2 bases to trimming and J lost 2 bases, with 5 bases between them. This CDR3 is built from 12 residues. Together with reference TRBV30 and TRBJ2-3, the CDR3 gives the full variable domain: SQTIHQWPATLVQPVGSPLSLECTVEGTSNPNLYWYRQAAGRGLQLLFYSVGIGQISSEVPQNLSASRPQDRQFILSSKKLLLSDSGFYLCAWSWLTDTQYFGPGTRLTVL.

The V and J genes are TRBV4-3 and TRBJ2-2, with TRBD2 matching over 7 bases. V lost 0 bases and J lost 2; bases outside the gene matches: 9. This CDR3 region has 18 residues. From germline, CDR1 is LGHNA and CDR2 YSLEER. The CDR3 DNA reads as TGCGCCAGCAGCCAAGAAGGTCCCGGGAGGAGTAACACCGGGGAGCTGTTTTTT. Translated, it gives CASSQEGPGRSNTGELFF.

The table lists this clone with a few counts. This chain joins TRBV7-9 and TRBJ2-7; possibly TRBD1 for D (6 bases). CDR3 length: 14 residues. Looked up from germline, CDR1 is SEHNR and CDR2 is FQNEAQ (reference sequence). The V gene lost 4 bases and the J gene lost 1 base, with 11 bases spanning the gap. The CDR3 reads CASSSWDTSYEQYF. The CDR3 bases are TGTGCCAGCAGCTCGTGGGACACTTCCTACGAGCAGTACTTC.